In this sample, the clone carrying this T cell receptor (beta chain) turned up many times. This entry is derived from a study of T-cell reconstitution after alpha-beta-depleted transplantation in children. Germline V gives CDR1 MNHEY, CDR2 SMNVEV (reference sequence). Unmatched junction bases numbered 8, after V lost 7 bases and J lost 4 bases. The length of the CDR3 is 14 residues. A TCRbeta library incorporating unique molecular identifiers was prepared. MiXCR, run by TCRdb on the PCR reads, gives a single entry per CDR3 protein. The sample has some 250,000 distinct CDR3 sequences; 12% are singletons.

The sequence came from a human donor who donated a stem cell graft to a child with acute lymphoblastic leukemia. The source material was PBMCs from the stem cell graft donor, sampled from the stem cell graft. This chain connects TRBV27 to TRBJ2-7; 9 bases align to TRBD2. CDR3 nucleotide sequence: TGTGCCAGCAATGGCGGGGGGGCCCAGTACGAGCAGTACTTC. Its protein product is CASNGGGAQYEQYF.